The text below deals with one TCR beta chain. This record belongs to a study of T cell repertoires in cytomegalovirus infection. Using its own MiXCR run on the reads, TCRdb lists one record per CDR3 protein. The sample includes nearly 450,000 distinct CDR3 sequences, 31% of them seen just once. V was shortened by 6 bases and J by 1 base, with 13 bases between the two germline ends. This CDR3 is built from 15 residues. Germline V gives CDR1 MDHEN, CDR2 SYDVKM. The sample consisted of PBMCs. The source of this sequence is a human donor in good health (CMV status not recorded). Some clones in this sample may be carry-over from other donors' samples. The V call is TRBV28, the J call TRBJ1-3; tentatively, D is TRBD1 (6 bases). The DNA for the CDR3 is TGTGCCAGCAGGACTCCCGGGACATCTGGAAACACCATATATTTT. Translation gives CASRTPGTSGNTIYF. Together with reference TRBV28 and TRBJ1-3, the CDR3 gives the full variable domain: DVKVTQSSRYLVKRTGEKVFLECVQDMDHENMFWYRQDPGLGLRLIYFSYDVKMKEKGDIPEGYSVSREKKERFSLILESASTNQTSMYLCASRTPGTSGNTIYFGEGSWLTVV.